This passage covers 32 T cell receptor beta chains from one sample sequenced in a study of cytomegalovirus exposure and HLA in healthy donors. The primer mix had 60 Vbeta and 13 Jbeta primers. Clones were sequenced by immunoSEQ multiplex PCR, and TCRdb holds only the in-frame ones, with some missing. Of about 76,000 clones listed, about three quarters are singletons. The specimen sequenced was PBMCs. These receptors all come from a woman in her thirties or forties in good health and CMV-seropositive.

V usage is TRBV15 and J usage is TRBJ2-5, with D perhaps matching TRBD2 (5 bases). This CDR3 has 17 residues. Trimming took off 3 bases at V and 5 bases at J, with 22 bases between the two ends. The germline V gene has CDR1 LNHNV and CDR2 YYDKDF (reference sequence). The CDR3, as DNA: TGTGCCACCAGCAGGACACTCTTGGACTGGAGGCGTGAGACCCAGTACTTC. It translates to CATSRTLLDWRRETQYF.

The V gene is TRBV7-2, the J gene TRBJ2-5; a possible D gene is TRBD2 (6 bases). V lost 1 base and J lost 10, with 22 bases in between. This CDR3 is built from 16 residues. Germline CDR1 is SGHTA and CDR2 is FQGNSA. This chain's CDR3 is CASSLDRRVRRENQYF. In DNA, the CDR3 is TGTGCCAGCAGCTTAGATAGGAGGGTAAGAAGAGAAAACCAGTACTTC.

V is TRBV10-3 and J is TRBJ1-2; the D gene is possibly TRBD1 (5 bases). The V end was cut by 6 bases, the J end by 1 base, with 18 bases between. The CDR3 is 16 residues long. The germline V gene has CDR1 ENHRY and CDR2 SYGVKD. The chain's CDR3 is CAISEGTSGVNYGYTF. Written as DNA, the CDR3 is TGTGCCATCAGCGAAGGGACCAGCGGGGTTAACTATGGCTACACCTTC.

The chain is built from TRBV30 and TRBJ1-6, with D uncertain. The CDR3 is 13 amino acids. Trimming stripped 1 base from V and 9 bases from J, with 10 bases between. Germline-derived CDR1 and CDR2 are GTSNPN and SVGIG (reference sequence). The CDR3 nucleotides read TGTGCCTGGAGTGGAGTAGTTCGTTCACCCCTCCACTTT. Its protein is CAWSGVVRSPLHF.

The chain combines TRBV10-1 with TRBJ2-7; 10 nucleotides agree with TRBD1. The V and J ends lost 0 bases and 0 bases, in that order; junction bases with no gene match: 5. The germline gives CDR1 WNHNN, CDR2 SYGVQD (reference sequence). CDR3 size: 17 residues. CDR3 nucleotide sequence: TGCGCCAGCAGTGAGTCGCGTGGACAGGGGGGCTCCTACGAGCAGTACTTC. Residues: CASSESRGQGGSYEQYF.

This clone has more than one count but fewer than ten. This chain links TRBV19 with TRBJ1-2; the match to TRBD1 covers 7 bases. V shed 4 bases and J 3 bases; nucleotides not matched to a gene: 8. This CDR3 is built from 15 residues. Germline CDR1 is LNHDA and CDR2 is SQIVND (reference sequence). Written as DNA, the CDR3 is TGTGCCAGTAGTAAAGGGACAGAGTCCTACTATGGCTACACCTTC. Its translation: CASSKGTESYYGYTF.

For the CDR3, the DNA is TGCGCCAGCAGCCAAGAGCCCAGGGGCACAGATACGCAGTATTTT. Protein: CASSQEPRGTDTQYF. This rearrangement joins TRBV4-3 to TRBJ2-3; D is possibly TRBD1 (5 bases). The CDR3 has 15 residues. From germline, CDR1 is LGHNA and CDR2 YSLEER. The V end was cut by 0 bases, the J end by 1 base, with 8 bases between.

The chain has TRBV30 and TRBJ1-1; D gene ambiguous. V was clipped by 4 bases and J by 0 bases, with 12 bases between them. This CDR3 has 14 residues. Germline lookup yields CDR1 GTSNPN and CDR2 SVGIG (reference sequence). The CDR3 region has the DNA TGTGCCTGGAAGGCGGCGATCATGAACACTGAAGCTTTCTTT. This sequence encodes CAWKAAIMNTEAFF. Complete variable domain (other parts from reference TRBV30 and TRBJ1-1): SQTIHQWPATLVQPVGSPLSLECTVEGTSNPNLYWYRQAAGRGLQLLFYSVGIGQISSEVPQNLSASRPQDRQFILSSKKLLLSDSGFYLCAWKAAIMNTEAFFGQGTRLTVV.

The chain uses TRBV9 and TRBJ2-2; no firm D call. There are 18 residues in the CDR3. In germline, CDR1 is SGDLS, CDR2 YYNGEE. Trimming stripped 0 bases from V and 1 base from J, with 16 bases between. The CDR3 is CASSVDFRPRGNTGELFF. Here the CDR3 DNA reads TGTGCCAGCAGCGTAGATTTCCGGCCCAGAGGGAACACCGGGGAGCTGTTTTTT.

This chain uses TRBV27 with TRBJ2-7, with TRBD2 matching 8 bases. The CDR3 contains 16 residues. V gave up 5 bases and J gave up 0 bases; unmatched junction bases: 9. The germline gives CDR1 MNHEY, CDR2 SMNVEV (reference sequence). The chain's CDR3 is CASSAFPGGASYEQYF. The DNA of the CDR3 is TGTGCCAGCAGTGCCTTCCCCGGGGGGGCCTCCTACGAGCAGTACTTC.

The V gene is TRBV5-6, the J gene TRBJ2-1; D might be TRBD2 (6 bases). V gave up 5 bases and J gave up 9 bases, with 18 bases separating them. Looked up from germline, CDR1 is SGHDT and CDR2 is YYEEEE. The CDR3 totals 14 residues. This chain's CDR3 is CASSPGGHRGEQFF. The CDR3 DNA sequence: TGTGCCAGCAGTCCTGGAGGGCATCGGGGTGAGCAGTTCTTC.

J is TRBJ2-7 and V is TRBV19; 8 nucleotides align to TRBD2. CDR1 and CDR2 from the germline V gene are LNHDA and SQIVND (reference sequence). This CDR3 spans 15 amino acids. Unmatched junction bases numbered 13, after V lost 6 bases and J lost 6 bases. CDR3 protein: CASRQPGLVSGEQYF. The CDR3 region has the DNA TGTGCCAGTAGGCAACCGGGACTAGTTTCGGGCGAGCAGTACTTC.

The chain has TRBV28 and TRBJ2-1; possibly TRBD2 for D (6 bases). Trimming removed 7 bases from V and 7 bases from J, with 17 bases in between. The CDR3 extends over 14 amino acids. CDR1 MDHEN and CDR2 SYDVKM come from the germline V gene. The CDR3 loop is CASTRGGASNEQFF. CDR3 coding DNA: TGTGCCAGCACCCGCGGAGGGGCGAGTAATGAGCAGTTCTTC.

V usage is TRBV10-1 and J usage is TRBJ2-2; tentative D call: TRBD1 (6 bases). The CDR3 is made up of 17 amino acids. With 6 bases removed from V and 10 bases from J, the gap between germline ends came to 27 bases. Germline V gene lookup returns CDR1 WNHNN and CDR2 SYGVQD (reference sequence). The CDR3 is CASRHSRVDRIWVELFF. The CDR3 DNA follows: TGCGCCAGCAGACATTCAAGAGTCGACAGGATTTGGGTGGAGCTGTTTTTT.

This clone has only one observation. The rearrangement links TRBV4-3 to TRBJ1-5; D may be TRBD1 (5 bases). CDR3 length: 15 amino acids. CDR1 is LGHNA, CDR2 YSLEER, per germline. Trimming shortened V by 3 bases and J by 2 bases, and 11 bases separated the two germline ends. The chain's CDR3 is CASSHTQGGNQPQHF. CDR3 nucleotide sequence: TGCGCCAGCAGCCATACTCAAGGGGGCAATCAGCCCCAGCATTTT.

The chain has TRBV29-1 and TRBJ2-1; TRBD1 matches at 8 bases. The CDR3 totals 13 residues. Trimming cost V 3 bases and J 8 bases; bases outside gene matches: 6. Germline-derived CDR1 and CDR2 are SQVTM and ANQGSEA. The CDR3: CSVEGQESDEQFF. For the CDR3, the DNA is TGCAGCGTTGAGGGACAGGAATCGGATGAGCAGTTCTTC.

The CDR3 nucleotides are TGTGCCAGCAGGGAGCTAGAGACCCAGTACTTC. This gives the protein CASRELETQYF. The chain has TRBV6-5 and TRBJ2-5, with unresolved D. The CDR3 loop spans 11 amino acids. The V end lost 6 bases, the J end lost 4 bases, and 6 bases lay between the germline ends. Germline lookup yields CDR1 MNHEY and CDR2 SVGAGI.

This clone occurred once. V gene TRBV6-5 combines with J gene TRBJ2-3; D uncertain. The germline V gene encodes CDR1 MNHEY and CDR2 SVGAGI. Trimming cost V 0 bases and J 0 bases, with 4 bases left between them. There are 14 residues in the CDR3. CDR3 sequence reads: CASSYSGSTDTQYF. The DNA for the CDR3 is TGTGCCAGCAGTTACTCGGGCAGCACAGATACGCAGTATTTT.

As DNA, the CDR3 is TGTGCCAGCAGCTCGGGACAGGGGTTCTATGGCTACACCTTC. It encodes CASSSGQGFYGYTF. The V and J genes are TRBV5-8 and TRBJ1-2; 10 bases line up with TRBD1. The trim removed 3 bases at V and 4 bases at J, leaving 3 bases unmatched. This CDR3 contains 14 residues. The germline V gene encodes CDR1 SGHTS and CDR2 YDEGEE.

This clone has more than one count but fewer than ten. This chain joins TRBV4-1 and TRBJ2-6, with 10 bases identical to TRBD1. Trimming at V came to 4 bases and at J to 3 bases, leaving 12 bases not matched to a gene. The CDR3 is 19 amino acids. Germline CDR1 reads MGHRA; CDR2 reads YSYEKL. CDR3 sequence: CASSPERGQGLGGANVLTF. The CDR3 DNA is TGCGCCAGCAGCCCAGAAAGGGGACAGGGGCTCGGTGGGGCCAACGTCCTGACTTTC.

The V call is TRBV4-1, the J call TRBJ2-1; tentative D call: TRBD2 (6 bases). This CDR3 has 16 residues. Germline V gives CDR1 MGHRA, CDR2 YSYEKL. With 4 bases removed from V and 3 bases from J, the gap between germline ends came to 16 bases. CDR3 in DNA: TGCGCCAGCAGCCGCCAGTCTACGGGAGACTACAATGAGCAGTTCTTC. It encodes CASSRQSTGDYNEQFF.

This clone was counted a few times. The gene calls are TRBV7-2 and TRBJ1-4; D uncertain. The CDR3 is 12 amino acids. V was clipped by 3 bases and J by 6 bases, with 5 bases between them. Germline V gene sequence: CDR1 SGHTA, CDR2 FQGNSA. The CDR3 DNA reads as TGTGCCAGCAGCTTTGTCGATGAAAAACTGTTTTTT. It is translated as CASSFVDEKLFF.

Only a few counts were recorded for this clone. This chain uses TRBV6-5 with TRBJ1-5, with D unresolved. Between the trimmed V and J ends, which lost 0 bases and 6 bases, there was a span of 6 bases. Germline-derived CDR1 and CDR2 are MNHEY and SVGAGI. This CDR3 has 13 residues. CDR3 in amino acids: CASSYSEGQPQHF. For the CDR3, the DNA is TGTGCCAGCAGTTACTCGGAGGGTCAGCCCCAGCATTTT.

The chain carries TRBV7-8 and TRBJ2-5; TRBD2 might be the D (7 bases). Trimming stripped 3 bases from V and 4 bases from J, with 12 bases between. The germline V gene has CDR1 SGHVS and CDR2 FQNEAQ. This CDR3 is 14 amino acids long. CDR3 DNA sequence: TGTGCCAGCAGCTTCGCCGGGGGGCGAGAGACCCAGTACTTC. It translates to CASSFAGGRETQYF.

The V and J genes are TRBV18 and TRBJ2-1; 7 nucleotides agree with TRBD1. CDR3 length equals 13 residues. Per the germline V gene, CDR1 is KGHSH and CDR2 is LQKENI. The V segment lost 9 bases and the J segment 4 bases; nucleotides outside the gene matches: 6. The CDR3 region has the DNA TGTGCCAGTCGGGACAGCCCATACAATGAGCAGTTCTTC. Protein product: CASRDSPYNEQFF.

This clone came up a few times. This chain joins TRBV6-5 and TRBJ1-1; maybe TRBD1 (6 bases). V lost 0 bases and J 7 bases, leaving 18 bases between the germline ends. Germline CDR1 is MNHEY and CDR2 is SVGAGI. The CDR3 sequence is 16 residues long. CDR3 residues: CASSYSSGGRGYEAFF. CDR3 bases: TGTGCCAGCAGTTACTCGTCGGGGGGCCGGGGATATGAAGCTTTCTTT.

As concerns this clone: At one end the junction does not follow the germline gene, possibly because of a read error. The V and J genes are TRBV7-9 and TRBJ1-5; 9 bases agree with TRBD1. The CDR3 contains 17 residues. The V gene's germline CDR1 is SEHNR and CDR2 FQNEAQ (reference sequence). DNA of the CDR3: TGTTCCAGCAGCTTAGCGGGACAGGGACTTAGCAATCAGCCCCAGCATTTT. Its translation: CSSSLAGQGLSNQPQHF.

The chain recombines TRBV7-9 with TRBJ2-7, with TRBD1 matching over 9 bases. CDR1 and CDR2 from the germline V gene are SEHNR and FQNEAQ (reference sequence). The V and J ends lost 5 bases and 4 bases, in that order; junction bases with no gene match: 6. The CDR3 has 14 residues. The CDR3 region has the DNA TGTGCCAGCAGCCCCCGGGACAGGGAGTACGAGCAGTACTTC. It is translated as CASSPRDREYEQYF.

The chain employs TRBV9 and TRBJ2-1, with 7 positions matching TRBD1. Germline trimming cut 4 bases from V and 0 bases from J; bases unmatched to any gene: 10. The CDR3 has 17 residues. CDR1 and CDR2 from the germline V gene are SGDLS and YYNGEE. CDR3 sequence: CASSTGQALSSYNEQFF. The CDR3 DNA reads as TGTGCCAGCAGCACCGGACAGGCCCTAAGCTCCTACAATGAGCAGTTCTTC.

This clone was counted a single time. The chain carries TRBV29-1 and TRBJ1-1; D is perhaps TRBD1 (5 bases). The CDR3 spans 14 residues. Germline-derived CDR1 and CDR2 are SQVTM and ANQGSEA. Trimming removed 7 bases from V and 0 bases from J, with 15 bases in between. CDR3 amino acids: CSAGGVSLNTEAFF. The CDR3, as DNA: TGCAGCGCCGGGGGGGTTAGTTTGAACACTGAAGCTTTCTTT.

The V and J genes are TRBV28 and TRBJ2-2; weak D call: TRBD2 (5 bases). Germline V gene sequence: CDR1 MDHEN, CDR2 SYDVKM. The CDR3 consists of 14 residues. Trimming took 3 bases from V and 4 from J, leaving 9 bases between them. CDR3 coding DNA: TGTGCCAGCAGTTTTTGGGCGGGCACCGGGGAGCTGTTTTTT. Its translation: CASSFWAGTGELFF. Combining the CDR3 with reference TRBV28 and TRBJ2-2 gives the whole variable domain DVKVTQSSRYLVKRTGEKVFLECVQDMDHENMFWYRQDPGLGLRLIYFSYDVKMKEKGDIPEGYSVSREKKERFSLILESASTNQTSMYLCASSFWAGTGELFFGEGSRLTVL.

This clone was seen only once. The V gene is TRBV7-2, the J gene TRBJ1-5; D remains ambiguous. Germline V gives CDR1 SGHTA, CDR2 FQGNSA. CDR3 length equals 14 residues. The V gene lost 3 bases and the J gene lost 3 bases, with 9 bases spanning the gap. The CDR3 loop reads CASSFGLNNQPQHF. CDR3 bases: TGTGCCAGCAGCTTTGGCTTAAACAATCAGCCCCAGCATTTT.